This T cell receptor (beta chain) derives from a study of T cell changes during pregnancy in multiple sclerosis. CDR1 and CDR2 from the germline V gene are MNHNY and SVGAGI (reference sequence). The CDR3 loop spans 13 amino acids. V lost 7 bases and J 5 bases, leaving 14 bases between the germline ends. Only in-frame clones appear in the TCRdb table, and some are missing; sequencing was by immunoSEQ multiplex PCR. The data show 85,000 to 120,000 clones, with about 90% seen just once and 1.6% held by the top ten. The TCR comes from a female donor with multiple sclerosis, enrolled in a pregnancy study. This chain joins TRBV6-6 and TRBJ1-1; possibly TRBD1 for D (5 bases). The sequencing here drew on peripheral blood, taken before pregnancy. The CDR3 is CASKGFEITEAFF. The CDR3 DNA reads as TGTGCCAGCAAGGGGTTTGAGATTACTGAAGCTTTCTTT.